This T cell receptor beta chain was sequenced in a study of blood T cells in healthy people across ages. Study as a whole: Per two T cells, about one barcoded beta molecule was captured through template switching.

Germline CDR1 reads ENHRY; CDR2 reads SYGVKD. The CDR3 totals 15 residues. Study-wide findings and caveats: Roughly linear age-related decline in beta diversity appeared, significant by age around 42.

This clonotype was counted a single time. What it binds is unknown. A read error may produce the germline difference seen at one junction end. Using a J-beta primer mix together with a sample-barcoded 5' primer, a second PCR was run for roughly 6 to 12 cycles. Unique molecular identifiers of 12 random nucleotides labeled each cDNA. Each CDR3 protein gets one entry after TCRdb re-called the 5' RACE reads with MiXCR. This sample has 1.4 million to 1.5 million distinct CDR3 sequences, with 42% found just once. This sequence originates from a woman younger than 35 in good health. Sequences were obtained from blood. The rearrangement uses TRBV10-3 and TRBJ2-1, with TRBD2 identical over 8 bases. The J call may be wrong; the DNA end is better matched by TRBJ2-7. The CDR3: CAVSASGGSYNEQYF. The CDR3 DNA follows: TGTGCCGTCAGTGCGAGCGGGGGCTCCTACAATGAGCAGTACTTC.